The 11 T cell receptor beta chains reported below all come from one sample, sequenced in a study of identical twins' blood T cells. From the 5' RACE reads, TCRdb called clonotypes with MiXCR, one entry per CDR3 protein. The repertoire includes fewer than 450,000 distinct CDR3 sequences, about 28% of them detected once, and more than 5.5% sits in the top ten. The sequencing input was PBMCs. Every receptor here comes from a woman aged 18-49 years in good health.

This clonotype occurred a few times. The V and J genes are TRBV7-2 and TRBJ1-5; D is ambiguous. The CDR3 consists of 12 residues. Germline V gene sequence: CDR1 SGHTA, CDR2 FQGNSA. V shed 0 bases and J shed 10 bases, with 7 bases lying between them. The CDR3 is CASSLAALPQHF. The CDR3 nucleotides read TGTGCCAGCAGCTTAGCGGCCCTACCCCAGCATTTT.

CDR3 in DNA: TGTGCCAGCAGCTCATTGACAGGGGTTGCCAAAAACATTCAGTACTTC. It is translated as CASSSLTGVAKNIQYF. The J gene is TRBJ2-4, the V gene TRBV7-9, with 8 bases identical to TRBD1. The CDR3 extends over 16 amino acids. V shed 4 bases, J shed 1 base, and the junction held 6 bases outside the gene matches. Germline assignment: CDR1 SEHNR and CDR2 FQNEAQ (reference sequence). The full variable domain, with the rest looked up from reference TRBV7-9 and TRBJ2-4, is DTGVSQNPRHKITKRGQNVTFRCDPISEHNRLYWYRQTLGQGPEFLTYFQNEAQLEKSRLLSDRFSAERPKGSFSTLEIQRTEQGDSAMYLCASSSLTGVAKNIQYFGAGTRLSVL.

A note on this clonotype: One end of the junction fails to match germline, which may point to a read error. This chain joins TRBV6-1 and TRBJ1-5, with D possibly TRBD1 on 6 matching bases. The CDR3 loop spans 12 amino acids. Germline V gene sequence: CDR1 MNHNS, CDR2 SASEGT. CDR3 protein: CASSRDNRPQHF. The CDR3, as DNA: TGTGCCAGCAGCAGGGACAATCGGCCCCAGCATTTT.

This clonotype was seen only a few times. The rearrangement joins TRBV5-1 to TRBJ1-2; D gene uncertain. Germline-derived CDR1 and CDR2 are SGHRS and YFSETQ. The CDR3 is 12 residues long. The germline V and J ends were trimmed by 5 bases and 7 bases, with 12 bases remaining between them. DNA of the CDR3: TGCGCCAGCAGTAGAAGCCAGAGTGGCTACACCTTC. Translation: CASSRSQSGYTF.

V usage is TRBV6-5 and J usage is TRBJ1-4; 7 nucleotides agree with TRBD1. Germline V gene sequence: CDR1 MNHEY, CDR2 SVGAGI. CDR3 length equals 14 residues. V shed 4 bases, J shed 6 bases, and the junction held 5 bases outside the gene matches. Here the CDR3 DNA reads TGTGCCAGCAGTTTGGACAGGTTATATGAAAAACTGTTTTTT. Encoded protein: CASSLDRLYEKLFF.

This clonotype was seen more than once but under ten times. The V gene is TRBV29-1, the J gene TRBJ1-1; D remains unclear. Per germline, CDR1 SQVTM and CDR2 ANQGSEA. V shed 2 bases and J shed 0 bases, with 7 bases lying between them. The CDR3 is made up of 13 amino acids. The CDR3 reads CSVERGLNTEAFF. CDR3 nucleotides: TGCAGCGTTGAACGAGGGTTGAACACTGAAGCTTTCTTT.

The V call is TRBV20-1, the J call TRBJ1-2; a possible D gene is TRBD1 (6 bases). Germline V gene data show CDR1 as DFQATT and CDR2 as SNEGSKA (reference sequence). V shed 5 bases and J shed 5 bases, with 21 bases lying between them. The CDR3 runs to 15 residues. The CDR3 reads CSALKPLGTPYGYTF. CDR3 DNA sequence: TGCAGTGCTTTGAAACCTCTGGGGACACCTTATGGCTACACCTTC.

The chain has TRBV6-2 or TRBV6-3 and TRBJ2-1; D uncertain. Trimming pared 7 bases from V and 4 bases from J, leaving 5 bases between. The CDR3 loop spans 11 amino acids. Germline assignment: CDR1 MNHEY and CDR2 SVGEGT. The CDR3 DNA reads TGTGCCAGCACAATATACAATGAGCAGTTCTTC. This translates into CASTIYNEQFF.

This clonotype was counted only a few times. The chain recombines TRBV6-6 with TRBJ2-3, with D unresolved. The ends were cut back, 8 bases at V and 2 bases at J, with 11 bases in the middle. In germline, CDR1 is MNHNY, CDR2 SVGAGI (reference sequence). The CDR3 spans 13 residues. In nucleotides, the CDR3 is TGTGCCAGCCGGACCTTTACCACAGATACGCAGTATTTT. This gives the protein CASRTFTTDTQYF.

The chain uses TRBV27 and TRBJ2-5; D not resolved. Trimming pared 5 bases from V and 5 bases from J, leaving 15 bases between. Germline CDR1 reads MNHEY; CDR2 reads SMNVEV (reference sequence). This CDR3 region has 14 residues. This CDR3 is CASSPTRQSETQYF. Written as DNA, the CDR3 is TGTGCCAGCAGTCCGACAAGACAATCCGAGACCCAGTACTTC.

In this sample, this clonotype turned up a few times. The rearrangement links TRBV20-1 to TRBJ1-5; D is unresolved. This CDR3 comprises 12 residues. The V and J ends lost 0 bases and 6 bases respectively, with 6 bases between them. In germline, CDR1 is DFQATT, CDR2 SNEGSKA (reference sequence). The CDR3 DNA sequence: TGCAGTGCTAGAGATCGGGGTCAGCCCCAGCATTTT. Translation: CSARDRGQPQHF.